This T cell receptor (beta chain) was sequenced during a study of cytomegalovirus exposure and HLA in healthy donors. PCR primers comprised 60 Vbeta and 13 Jbeta primers. Method: immunoSEQ multiplex PCR; TCRdb's copy keeps in-frame clones and lacks some. The sample contains around 150,000 clones, 75% of which appear only once. Whole-study results and caveats: When analyzed later, the rates of TCR association showed variation by HLA locus, with DRB1 the most and HLA-C the fewest.

Germline V gene lookup returns CDR1 SGHRS and CDR2 YFSETQ. V lost 4 bases, J lost 4 bases, and 6 bases stayed unmatched. The CDR3 has 14 amino acids. As for this clone: The antigen is not known.

The sequence was collected from a woman between 45 and 65 years old in good health and CMV-seropositive. The sequenced sample consisted of PBMCs. The J gene is TRBJ1-1, the V gene TRBV5-1; TRBD1 aligns across 8 bases. This CDR3 is CASSPDRGGTEAFF. CDR3 coding DNA: TGCGCCAGCAGCCCCGACAGGGGTGGCACTGAAGCTTTCTTT. Looking up the rest from reference TRBV5-1 and TRBJ1-1 gives the full variable domain: KAGVTQTPRYLIKTRGQQVTLSCSPISGHRSVSWYQQTPGQGLQFLFEYFSETQRNKGNFPGRFSGRQFSNSRSEMNVSTLELGDSALYLCASSPDRGGTEAFFGQGTRLTVV.